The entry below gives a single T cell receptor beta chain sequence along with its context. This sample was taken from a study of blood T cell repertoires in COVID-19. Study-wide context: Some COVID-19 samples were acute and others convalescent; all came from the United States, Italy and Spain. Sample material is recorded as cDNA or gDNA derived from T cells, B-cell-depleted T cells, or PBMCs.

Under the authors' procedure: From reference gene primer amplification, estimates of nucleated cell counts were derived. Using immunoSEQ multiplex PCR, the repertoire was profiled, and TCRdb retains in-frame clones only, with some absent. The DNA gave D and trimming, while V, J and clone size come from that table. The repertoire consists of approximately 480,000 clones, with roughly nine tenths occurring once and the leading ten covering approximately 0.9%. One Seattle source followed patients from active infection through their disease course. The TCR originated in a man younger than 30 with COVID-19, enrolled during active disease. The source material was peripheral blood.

The CDR3 loop reads CASSGGWEYF. CDR3 DNA sequence: TGTGCCAGCAGCGGGGGGTGGGAGTACTTC. V is TRBV2 and J is TRBJ2-7, with 7 bases identical to TRBD2. The V and J ends lost 6 bases and 11 bases, in that order; junction bases with no gene match: 4. Germline assignment: CDR1 SNHLY and CDR2 FYNNEI. CDR3 size: 10 residues.